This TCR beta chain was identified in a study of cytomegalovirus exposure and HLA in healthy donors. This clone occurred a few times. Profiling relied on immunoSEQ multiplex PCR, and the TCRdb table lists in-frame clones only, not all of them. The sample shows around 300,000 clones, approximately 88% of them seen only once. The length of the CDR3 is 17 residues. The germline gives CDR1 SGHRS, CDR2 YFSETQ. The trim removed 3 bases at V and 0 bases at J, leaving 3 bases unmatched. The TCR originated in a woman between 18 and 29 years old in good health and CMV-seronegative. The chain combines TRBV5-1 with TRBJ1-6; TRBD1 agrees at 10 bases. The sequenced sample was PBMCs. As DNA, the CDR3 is TGCGCCAGCAGCTCGACAGGGGGCAACTCCTATAATTCACCCCTCCACTTT. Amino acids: CASSSTGGNSYNSPLHF.